The 6 T cell receptor beta chains below all came from one sample that was sequenced in a study of cytomegalovirus exposure and HLA in healthy donors. PCR involved 60 Vbeta and 13 Jbeta primers. The assay was immunoSEQ multiplex PCR, and TCRdb's table has in-frame clones only and misses some. The sample has some 130,000 clones, 65% to 90% seen once. Sequenced material: PBMCs. The receptors were sampled from a man aged 50 to 59 in good health and CMV-seronegative.

This chain's CDR3 is CASSMDRGHSPLHF. The CDR3 nucleotides are TGTGCCAGCAGCATGGACAGGGGGCATTCACCCCTCCACTTT. J is TRBJ1-6 and V is TRBV7-3; TRBD1 agrees at 11 bases. CDR1 and CDR2 (germline): SGHTA, FQGTGA. V gave up 5 bases and J gave up 8 bases; unmatched junction bases: 2. The CDR3 is 14 residues long.

V gene TRBV6-1 combines with J gene TRBJ1-1; D gene unclear. Trimming left V 7 bases short and J 1 base short, with 13 bases between. The V gene's germline CDR1 is MNHNS and CDR2 SASEGT. The CDR3 is 14 amino acids. DNA for the CDR3: TGTGCCAGCACCTCCCAGCGGGGGAACACTGAAGCTTTCTTT. Protein sequence: CASTSQRGNTEAFF.

This clone has more than one count but fewer than ten. One end of the junction does not line up with germline, which may come from a read error. The chain combines TRBV10-1 with TRBJ1-1; 10 bases are a match to TRBD1. The CDR3 loop spans 14 amino acids. Per the germline V gene, CDR1 is WNHNN and CDR2 is SYGVQD (reference sequence). CDR3 in DNA: TGCGCCAGCAGTGACGGTGGACAGGGGGACCGACGGAGGTTT. It is translated as CASSDGGQGDRRRF.

The J gene is TRBJ2-7, the V gene TRBV5-5; the D gene is possibly TRBD1 (7 bases). Trimming left V 2 bases short and J 5 bases short, with 20 bases between. Looked up from germline, CDR1 is SGHKS and CDR2 is YYEKEE (reference sequence). This CDR3 has 16 residues. For the CDR3, the DNA is TGTGCCAGCAGCTTCCTTGGAGGGGGCTTTTTCGACGAGCAGTACTTC. This gives the protein CASSFLGGGFFDEQYF.

J is TRBJ1-1 and V is TRBV6-1, with D unresolved. CDR1 is MNHNS, CDR2 SASEGT, per germline. The CDR3 consists of 15 residues. V gave up 8 bases and J gave up 2 bases, with 18 bases separating them. The chain's CDR3 is CASLWQATPNTEAFF. The CDR3 region has the DNA TGTGCCAGCCTATGGCAGGCGACACCAAACACTGAAGCTTTCTTT.

The chain has TRBV6-6 and TRBJ2-7; D perhaps matches TRBD2 (5 bases). The ends were cut back, 8 bases at V and 6 bases at J, with 14 bases in the middle. CDR3 length equals 12 residues. The germline gives CDR1 MNHNY, CDR2 SVGAGI (reference sequence). The CDR3 is CASLTSRGEQYF. The CDR3 DNA follows: TGTGCCAGCCTCACCTCCCGGGGCGAGCAGTACTTC.